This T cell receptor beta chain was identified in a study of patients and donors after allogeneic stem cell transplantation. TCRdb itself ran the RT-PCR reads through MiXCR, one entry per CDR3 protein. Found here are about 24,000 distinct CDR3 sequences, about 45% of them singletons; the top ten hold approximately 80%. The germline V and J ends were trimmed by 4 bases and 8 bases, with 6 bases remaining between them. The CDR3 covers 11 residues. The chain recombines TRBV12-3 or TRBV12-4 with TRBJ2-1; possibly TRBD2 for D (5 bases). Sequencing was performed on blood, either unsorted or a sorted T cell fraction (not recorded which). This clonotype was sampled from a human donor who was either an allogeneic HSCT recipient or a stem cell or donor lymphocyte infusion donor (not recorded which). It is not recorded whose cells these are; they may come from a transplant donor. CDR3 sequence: CASSYSDEQFF. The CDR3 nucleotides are TGTGCCAGCAGTTATAGCGATGAGCAGTTCTTC.